This is a list of T cell receptor beta chains from one sample in a study of T cells in Graves' hyperthyroidism and ophthalmopathy. TCRdb reanalysed the multiplex PCR reads using MiXCR and keeps one entry per CDR3 protein. The sample contains some 600,000 distinct CDR3 sequences, approximately 14% of which appear only once. The specimen sequenced was blood. These receptors were taken from a woman aged 25 to 45 with Graves' hyperthyroidism that later progressed to Graves' ophthalmopathy. CDR3s include the opening cysteine and the closing phenylalanine or tryptophan. A D gene is named only where the DNA matches it firmly. Clone size appears in some rows only: once, few, many, or a class for an expanded clone.

d_gene	j_gene	abundance	v_gene	CDR3nt	CDR3aa
TRBD2	TRBJ2-5	NA	TRBV6-1	TGTGCCAGCAGACCGCCGGGACTAGCGGGAGAAGAGACCCAGTACTTC	CASRPPGLAGEETQYF
NA	TRBJ2-6	many	TRBV27	TGTGCCAGCAGTACAAACTCTGGGGCCAACGTCCTGACTTTC	CASSTNSGANVLTF
NA	TRBJ2-1	many	TRBV11-3	TGTGCCAGCAGCTTAGAACCGCAACCTAGTTACAATGAGCAGTTCTTC	CASSLEPQPSYNEQFF
NA	TRBJ1-2	few	TRBV24-1	TGTGCCGCCAGTGATTGGCCGGGGGCCGGGATCGGTGGCTACACCTTC	CAASDWPGAGIGGYTF
NA	TRBJ2-7	few	TRBV5-6	TGTGCCAGCAGCCCGGCCCTCCGCTTCTATGACGAGCAGTACTTC	CASSPALRFYDEQYF
NA	TRBJ1-1	many	TRBV12-3/TRBV12-4	TGTGCCAGCACCCTAACAGGGATCGTCACTGAAGCTTTCTTT	CASTLTGIVTEAFF
TRBD2	TRBJ2-1	NA	TRBV2	TGTGCCAGCAGTGAAAGGCGGGAGACCTACAATGAGCAGTTCTTC	CASSERRETYNEQFF
NA	TRBJ1-2	NA	TRBV30	TGTGCCTGGAGTGCAATCACCAGTACCCGGTCTAGAGGCTACACCTTC	CAWSAITSTRSRGYTF
NA	TRBJ2-3	many	TRBV27	TGTGCCAGCAGTTTCGACGAGGGGGGGGGAGATACGCAGTATTTT	CASSFDEGGGDTQYF
NA	TRBJ2-5	many	TRBV20-1	TGCAGCCTGACCCGCGGGAAAGAGACCCAGTACTTC	CSLTRGKETQYF
NA	TRBJ1-1	many	TRBV3-1	TGTGCCAGCAGCCAAGCGGGGCAGGGACGGGGAGCTTTCTTT	CASSQAGQGRGAFF
TRBD2	TRBJ2-1	many	TRBV9	TGTGCCAGCAGCGTTGGTAGCGGGAGGATGGATGAGCAGTTCTTC	CASSVGSGRMDEQFF
TRBD2	TRBJ2-1	many	TRBV27	TGTGCCAGCAGTTTATGGGGTAGCGGGAGGTTCGGGGCTGAGCAGTTCTTC	CASSLWGSGRFGAEQFF
TRBD2	TRBJ2-1	many	TRBV12-3/TRBV12-4	TGTGCCAGCAGTTCTCGCCTCCGACTAGCGGCTAACAATGAGCAGTTCTTC	CASSSRLRLAANNEQFF
TRBD1	TRBJ1-1	few	TRBV6-1	TGTGCCAGCAGTTATTGGGGACAGGGGGACCGTACTGAAGCTTTCTTT	CASSYWGQGDRTEAFF
NA	TRBJ2-2	NA	TRBV9	TGTGCCAGCAGCGTACAACTTTTAATATCTACCGGGGAGCTGTTTTTT	CASSVQLLISTGELFF
TRBD1	TRBJ2-3	many	TRBV6-5	TGTGCCAGCAGTTACGGGACCGGACAGGGGGATTTAGATACGCAGTATTTT	CASSYGTGQGDLDTQYF
NA	TRBJ2-3	many	TRBV28	TGTGCCAGCAGTGACGACTCCACCAGAGGCACAGATACGCAGTATTTT	CASSDDSTRGTDTQYF
TRBD1	TRBJ1-4	many	TRBV19	TGTGCCAGTAGGGCCAGGACAGGGGGCTCAGAAAAACTGTTTTTT	CASRARTGGSEKLFF
TRBD2	TRBJ2-1	once	TRBV4-3	TGCGCCAGCAGCCAAGCCCCTAGCGGGGGATCCTACAATGAGCAGTTCTTC	CASSQAPSGGSYNEQFF
NA	TRBJ2-3	NA	TRBV5-1	TGCGCCAGCAGCACCCGGGACTTCACAGATACGCAGTATTTT	CASSTRDFTDTQYF
NA	TRBJ2-2	many	TRBV7-2	TGTGCCAGCAGCTTTTTAGGGGGCACCGGGGAGCTGTTTTTT	CASSFLGGTGELFF
NA	TRBJ1-1	few	TRBV5-6	TGTGCCAGCACCCTCCTGGATGGACAGACTTCGGGAGCTTTCTTT	CASTLLDGQTSGAFF
TRBD1	TRBJ2-2	NA	TRBV7-3	TGTGCCAGCAGCTTAGAAGGCGGGACAGGATATGAGGCCGGGGAGCTGTTTTTT	CASSLEGGTGYEAGELFF
NA	TRBJ2-3	NA	TRBV7-8	TGTGCCAGCAAAGTCGCCAGGAGCACAGATACGCAGTATTTT	CASKVARSTDTQYF
NA	TRBJ1-2	many	TRBV3-1	TGTGCCAGCAGCCACGTCTATGGCTACACCTTC	CASSHVYGYTF
TRBD2	TRBJ2-7	many	TRBV30	TGTGCCTGGACGGCCGGAGCGGGAGAGCAGTACTTC	CAWTAGAGEQYF
NA	TRBJ1-4	many	TRBV28	TGTGCCAGTTCTAGGCCCGCAGCTAATGAAAAACTGTTTTTT	CASSRPAANEKLFF
NA	TRBJ2-3	many	TRBV7-3	TGTGCCAGCAGCCCCATGCTGGCCACAGATACGCAGTATTTT	CASSPMLATDTQYF
TRBD1	TRBJ2-1	NA	TRBV7-3	TGTGCCAGCAGCTGGACAGGGACTGAGCAGTTCTTC	CASSWTGTEQFF
NA	TRBJ2-7	NA	TRBV28	TGTGCCAGCAGTTTGCCCGGACGGCGCTACGAGCAGTACTTC	CASSLPGRRYEQYF
TRBD2	TRBJ2-1	NA	TRBV7-9	TGTGCCAGCAGCTTAGAGGGCGGGAGTGGTAATGAGCAGTTCTTC	CASSLEGGSGNEQFF
NA	TRBJ2-4	many	TRBV11-2	TGTGCCAGCATTCCTGACTTGGAAGCCAAAAACATTCAGTACTTC	CASIPDLEAKNIQYF
TRBD2	TRBJ2-5	NA	TRBV5-1	TGCGCCAGCAGCTTCGTGGCAGGGAGGGTCCAAGAGACCCAGTACTTC	CASSFVAGRVQETQYF
NA	TRBJ2-7	NA	TRBV30	TGTGCCTGGAGTGTAGGTGGTCTAGCCTACGAGCAGTACTTC	CAWSVGGLAYEQYF
NA	TRBJ2-5	many	TRBV6-1	TGTGCCAGCAGTGAAGCGGGGGCGGAAGAGACCCAGTACTTC	CASSEAGAEETQYF
TRBD2	TRBJ2-5	few	TRBV5-1	TGCGCCAGCAGCTTGGGGCTAGCGGGAGGCGATGAGACCCAGTACTTC	CASSLGLAGGDETQYF
TRBD2	TRBJ2-1	many	TRBV10-3	TGTGCCACCAAACTAGCGTCTAGCTCCTACAATGAGCAGTTCTTC	CATKLASSSYNEQFF
TRBD2	TRBJ2-7	few	TRBV7-2	TGTGCCAGCAGCTTAGACGGACTAGCGGGCGTCGAGCAGTACTTC	CASSLDGLAGVEQYF
NA	TRBJ1-1	many	TRBV12-5	TGTGCTAGTGGTTTGGACAGGGTTTTTGACACTGAAGCTTTCTTT	CASGLDRVFDTEAFF
NA	TRBJ2-5	few	TRBV4-2	TGTGCCAGCAGCCAAGAGGATTGGGGGGCAGAGACCCAGTACTTC	CASSQEDWGAETQYF
TRBD1	TRBJ1-2	many	TRBV19	TGTGCCAGTAGTGGACAGGGGGGTTTCTCCTATGGCTACACCTTC	CASSGQGGFSYGYTF
TRBD2	TRBJ2-7	few	TRBV9	TGTGCCAGCAGCGCGGGACTAGCGGTGTACGAGCAGTACTTC	CASSAGLAVYEQYF
TRBD2	TRBJ2-3	NA	TRBV19	TGTGCCAGTACCGAGGGACTAGCGGGAGTCGTCACAGATACGCAGTATTTT	CASTEGLAGVVTDTQYF
NA	TRBJ2-2	NA	TRBV19	TGTGCCAGTAGTATAGGGAGGGGGTCCGGGGAGCTGTTTTTT	CASSIGRGSGELFF
NA	TRBJ2-1	NA	TRBV19	TGTGCCAGTAGTATAGGCCACCCCGACGGCTACAATGAGCAGTTCTTC	CASSIGHPDGYNEQFF
NA	TRBJ2-2	NA	TRBV9	TGTGCCAGCAGCGTCGGTGTAGCCGGAAACACCGGGGAGCTGTTTTTT	CASSVGVAGNTGELFF
TRBD1	TRBJ1-5	few	TRBV7-9	TGTGCCAGCAGCTCAGGGGGGACAGTCGATCAGCCCCAGCATTTT	CASSSGGTVDQPQHF
NA	TRBJ1-4	many	TRBV3-1	TGTGCCAGCAGCTCAGAGGCAGGCATTGGGGAAAAACTGTTTTTT	CASSSEAGIGEKLFF
NA	TRBJ2-3	many	TRBV30	TGTGCCTGGAGTCGAGGACAGCCAGATACGCAGTATTTT	CAWSRGQPDTQYF
NA	TRBJ2-5	few	TRBV29-1	TGCAGCGTTGACCCCGAGGCAGCTCAAGAGACCCAGTACTTC	CSVDPEAAQETQYF
TRBD2	TRBJ2-2	few	TRBV4-1	TGCGCCAGCACGCCCGCAGCGGGAGGGCAGGTCGGGGAGCTGTTTTTT	CASTPAAGGQVGELFF